This section outlines one T cell receptor beta chain sequence together with its context. The sample belongs to a study of T cell responses to AZD1222 COVID-19 vaccine. The V end was cut by 6 bases, the J end by 0 bases, with 24 bases between. Per the germline V gene, CDR1 is LNHNV and CDR2 is YYDKDF (reference sequence). This CDR3 has 19 amino acids. Produced via immunoSEQ multiplex PCR; TCRdb's table is partial and in-frame only. The sample lists some 180,000 clones, about 91% seen once, with about 0.49% in the top ten. Sequencing used peripheral blood, obtained on day 0 of AZD1222 vaccination. The V call is TRBV15, the J call TRBJ2-1, with a possible D match to TRBD2 (7 bases). The TCR was taken from an adult in good health. CDR3 nucleotide sequence: TGTGCCACCAGAGGGGGTTTTAGGGAGCGGGGCTTCTCCTACAATGAGCAGTTCTTC. It encodes CATRGGFRERGFSYNEQFF.